This TCR beta chain is drawn from a study of response to subunit inactivated influenza vaccine. Study-wide results and limits: Only a handful of new T cells, the authors suggested, are recruited with each seasonal influenza vaccination.

TCRdb reprocessed the RT-PCR reads with MiXCR, giving one entry per CDR3 protein. Counted here are 150,000 to 200,000 distinct CDR3 sequences, about 11% occurring once; the ten biggest clones make up roughly an eighth. The CDR3 contains 17 residues. Deletions cut 5 bases from V and 1 base from J, with 18 bases between. Germline V CDR1 and CDR2: KGHSH, LQKENI. On this clonotype itself: Its antigen remains unidentified.

Sequencing was performed on non-naive T cells sorted from PBMCs, taken 40 to 50 days after vaccination. The chain joins TRBV18 to TRBJ1-5; D is uncertain. The receptor's source is a man in his fifties who received an inactivated influenza vaccine. CDR3 nucleotides: TGTGCCAGCTCAACTTCACCATCGGGGAAGAGCAATCAGCCCCAGCATTTT. Encoded protein: CASSTSPSGKSNQPQHF.